The T cell receptor (beta chain) under discussion was sequenced for a study of blood T cell repertoires in COVID-19 (dated by TCRdb to 2018 to 2020). Regarding the research as a whole: Samples covering the acute and convalescent phases of COVID-19 were provided by collaborators in the United States, Italy and Spain. The dataset comprised deeply sampled blood TCRbeta repertoires from subjects exposed to, actively infected with, or recovered from COVID-19. The material from the prospective study consisted of cDNA or gDNA derived from T cells, B-cell-depleted T cells, or PBMCs. The samples were drawn from the first 160 participants of the ongoing ImmuneRACE study and from 1,200 or so subjects provided by 6 global collaborators. A freely available public database, intended as a resource for researchers studying the immune response to SARS-CoV-2, is where the repertoires were released. Sample metadata almost always included a de-identified subject ID, COVID-19 status, age in years and sex. Where HLA class I and class II types were available, the types were taken from metadata supplied by the sample provider, not from assay-based typing.

From the cysteine up to the phenylalanine, the CDR3 has a length of 16 residues. Kept here is only the CDR3 DNA, which spans 48 bases and is read in frame from base 1. From a lookup of the germline V gene, CDR1 and CDR2 are SGHVS and FNYEAQ. V trim: 2 bases; J trim: 10 bases; unmatched bases: 10. Study-wide conclusions, independent of this receptor: Clinical and demographic metadata were provided uncurated, with the amount varying by source and participant.

The immunoSEQ Assay, a bias-controlled multiplex PCR, was used to amplify TCRbeta CDR3 regions from genomic DNA. Turning to the authors' computational methods: The number of nucleated cells in each sample was estimated by amplification of reference gene primers within the assay. Sequence reads were collapsed and filtered to measure the absolute abundance of every unique TCRbeta CDR3 rearrangement. For each sample, productive Simpson clonality was calculated by taking the square root of Simpson's diversity index across productive rearrangements. This immuneACCESS table, as held by TCRdb, lists in-frame sequences with V and J called but not all clones. Of the missing ones, under half trace to an unresolved V gene in checked studies; the others have no known cause. The V and J calls and the clone size are those of that table, but D and trimming were determined from the DNA. Within this sample are some 220,000 clones, with around four fifths of them counted one time only. The top ten constitute 15% to 20% of the sample.

In the case of this clone: The clone's antigen remains unknown. The record has no base qualities; no much larger clone is one base away.

Collaborating institutions collected whole blood in K2EDTA tubes following their own protocols. For TCRbeta analysis, collaborators shipped samples in one of three forms: frozen whole blood, isolated PBMCs, or DNA extracted from either of those sample types. The source of this sequence is a woman aged 80 or over with active or convalescent COVID-19. The source material was peripheral blood. The chain is encoded by TRBV7-6 joined to TRBJ2-1, with 11 central nucleotides matching TRBD1. Read as DNA, the sequence is TGTGCCAGCAGCTTAAAGGGGACAGGGGGATTAATAGAGCAGTTCTTC. It encodes CASSLKGTGGLIEQFF.